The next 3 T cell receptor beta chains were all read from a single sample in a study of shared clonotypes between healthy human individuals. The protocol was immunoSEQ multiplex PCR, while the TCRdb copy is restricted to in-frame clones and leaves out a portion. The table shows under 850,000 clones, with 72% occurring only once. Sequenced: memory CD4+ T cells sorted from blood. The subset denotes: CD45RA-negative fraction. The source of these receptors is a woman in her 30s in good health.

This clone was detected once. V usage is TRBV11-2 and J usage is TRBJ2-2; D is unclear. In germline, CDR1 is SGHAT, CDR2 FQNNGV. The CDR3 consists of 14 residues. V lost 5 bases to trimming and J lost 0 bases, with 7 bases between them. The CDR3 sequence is CASSRSPNTGELFF. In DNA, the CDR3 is TGTGCCAGCAGCAGAAGTCCGAACACCGGGGAGCTGTTTTTT.

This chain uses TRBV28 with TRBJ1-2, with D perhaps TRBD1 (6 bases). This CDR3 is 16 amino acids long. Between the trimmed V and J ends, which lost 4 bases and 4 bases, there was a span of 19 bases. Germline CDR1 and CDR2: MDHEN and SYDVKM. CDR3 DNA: TGTGCCAGCAGTTCCCACGGCATGGGGGCAGGCTATGGCTACACCTTC. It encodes CASSSHGMGAGYGYTF.

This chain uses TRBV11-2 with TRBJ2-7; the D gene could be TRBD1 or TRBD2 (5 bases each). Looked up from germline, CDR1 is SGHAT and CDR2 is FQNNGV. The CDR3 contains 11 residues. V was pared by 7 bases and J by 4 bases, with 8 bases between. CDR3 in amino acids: CASTGGYEQYF. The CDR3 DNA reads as TGTGCCAGCACTGGGGGTTACGAGCAGTACTTC. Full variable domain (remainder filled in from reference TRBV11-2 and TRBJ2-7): EAGVAQSPRYKIIEKRQSVAFWCNPISGHATLYWYQQILGQGPKLLIQFQNNGVVDDSQLPKDRFSAERLKGVDSTLKIQPAKLEDSAVYLCASTGGYEQYFGPGTRLTVT.